The rows below give T cell receptor beta chains drawn from one sample of a study of cytomegalovirus exposure and HLA in healthy donors. TCRdb keeps only in-frame clones here, not all; method: immunoSEQ multiplex PCR. This sample has 250,000 to 300,000 clones, with 80% to 95% found just once. The sequenced material came from PBMCs. These receptors all stem from a girl aged 2-9 years in good health and CMV-seronegative. CDR3s leave out the opening cysteine and the closing phenylalanine or tryptophan.

j_call v_call cdr3_aa
TRBJ2-5 TRBV9 ASSLGTGGETQY
TRBJ1-1 TRBV18 ASSPKTGGTEAF
TRBJ2-1 TRBV29-1 SLFMGGTGDPYNEQF
TRBJ1-2 TRBV6-1 ASSDPTGHIGGYT
TRBJ1-1 TRBV29-1 SAAVKNTEAF
TRBJ2-3 TRBV27 ASSSRQVEY
TRBJ1-3 TRBV4-2 ASSQGQLDSGNTIY
TRBJ2-3 TRBV4-1 ASSPSVGSVWDTQY
TRBJ2-4 TRBV7-2 ASSLRELLAKNIQY
TRBJ1-6 TRBV7-8 ASSLGDSTNSPLH
TRBJ1-1 TRBV2 ASSEAVVRQLNTEAF
TRBJ2-7 TRBV28 ASSPHPDRDEQY
TRBJ1-1 TRBV7-9 ASSSQARDRENTEAF
TRBJ2-1 TRBV30 AWSVRDEQF
TRBJ2-5 TRBV4-2 ASSQGTLDREETQY
TRBJ2-1 TRBV13 ASSHTSGGHEQF
TRBJ2-5 TRBV30 AWSERLGARVTQY
TRBJ2-1 TRBV4-1 ASSQGLRGNEQF
TRBJ1-5 TRBV30 AWSVSGGYNQPQH
TRBJ2-1 TRBV9 ASTGGHQYNEQF
TRBJ1-1 TRBV27 ASRLSQGARTEAF
TRBJ1-4 TRBV6-5 ASSYFSGGEDEKLF
TRBJ2-6 TRBV9 ASLGRTGGSSGANVLT
TRBJ2-1 TRBV5-4 ASSSVAGGRTYNEQF
TRBJ2-1 TRBV5-6 ASSLKAEQF
TRBJ2-7 TRBV30 AWKGEFGSYEQY
TRBJ1-3 TRBV10-1 ASSVGPVLSGNTIY
TRBJ2-7 TRBV13 ASSSPGNTYEQY
TRBJ2-2 TRBV6-4 ASSEAGGTGELF
TRBJ1-1 TRBV4-1 ASSQDTRGLGDSEAF
TRBJ2-2 TRBV15 ATTNGNRYTGELF
TRBJ1-5 TRBV27 ASKENRGNQPQH
TRBJ2-7 TRBV7-5 VRSFNLPPAGGPYEQY
TRBJ1-2 TRBV2 ASSDVRGWGGYT
TRBJ1-2 TRBV7-9 ASSLTANYGYT
TRBJ1-2 TRBV6-6 ASSYSGGDNGYT
TRBJ2-2 TRBV2 ASRGTNAGELF
TRBJ2-6 TRBV5-1 ASSFTSGGVWANVLT